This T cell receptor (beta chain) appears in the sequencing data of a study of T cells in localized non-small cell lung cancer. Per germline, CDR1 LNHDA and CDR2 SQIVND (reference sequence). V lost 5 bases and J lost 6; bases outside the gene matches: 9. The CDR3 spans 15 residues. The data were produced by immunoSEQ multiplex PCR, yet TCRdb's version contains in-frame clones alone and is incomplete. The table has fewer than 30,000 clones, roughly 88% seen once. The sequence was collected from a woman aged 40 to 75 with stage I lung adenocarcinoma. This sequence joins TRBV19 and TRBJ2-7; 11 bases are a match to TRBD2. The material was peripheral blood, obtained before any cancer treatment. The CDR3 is CASSSGRLAGGEQYF. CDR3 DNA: TGTGCCAGTAGTTCTGGCCGGCTAGCGGGAGGCGAGCAGTACTTC. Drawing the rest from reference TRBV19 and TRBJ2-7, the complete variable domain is DGGITQSPKYLFRKEGQNVTLSCEQNLNHDAMYWYRQDPGQGLRLIYYSQIVNDFQKGDIAEGYSVSREKKESFPLTVTSAQKNPTAFYLCASSSGRLAGGEQYFGPGTRLTVT.